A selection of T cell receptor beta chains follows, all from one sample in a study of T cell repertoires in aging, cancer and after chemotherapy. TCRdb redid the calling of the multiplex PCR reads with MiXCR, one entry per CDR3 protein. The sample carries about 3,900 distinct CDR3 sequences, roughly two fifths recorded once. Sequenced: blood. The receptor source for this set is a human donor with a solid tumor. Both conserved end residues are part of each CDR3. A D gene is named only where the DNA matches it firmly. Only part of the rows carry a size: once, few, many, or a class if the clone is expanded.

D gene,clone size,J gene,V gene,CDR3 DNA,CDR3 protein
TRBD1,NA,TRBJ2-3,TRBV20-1,TGCAGTGCTAGCGGATGGGAAACAGGGGGTTCAAAACATGTAAAAGATACGCAGTATTTT,CSASGWETGGSKHVKDTQYF
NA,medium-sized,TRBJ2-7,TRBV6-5,TGTGCCAGCAGTCCGCGGACCCTCGAGCAGTACTTC,CASSPRTLEQYF
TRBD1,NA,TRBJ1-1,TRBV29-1,TGCAGCACTGGACAGGGTTGGGAAAACACTGAAGCTTTCTTT,CSTGQGWENTEAFF
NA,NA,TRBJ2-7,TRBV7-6,TGTGCCAGCAGGAGGACAGAACCCTACGAGCAGTACTTC,CASRRTEPYEQYF
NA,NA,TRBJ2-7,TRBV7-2,TGTGCCAGCAGCTTGGACGCCGACTACGAGCAGTACTTC,CASSLDADYEQYF
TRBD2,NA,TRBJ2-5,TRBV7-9,TGTGCCAGCAGCCCCCGGGGGGATTGGGAGACCCAGTACTTC,CASSPRGDWETQYF
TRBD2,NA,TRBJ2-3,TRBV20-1,TGCAGTGCTAGTCGAATCGGCGGGGGGGCAGAAGATACGCAGTATTTT,CSASRIGGGAEDTQYF
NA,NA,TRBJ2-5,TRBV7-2,TGTGCCAGCAGCCCTTTGAAGACCCAGTACTTC,CASSPLKTQYF
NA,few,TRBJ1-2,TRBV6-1,TGTGCCAGCAGTGAAGGGAGAAGCTATGGCTACACCTTC,CASSEGRSYGYTF
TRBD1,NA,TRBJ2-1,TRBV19,TGTGCCAGTAACCCTCGGAGGGACAGGGGCGGAAATGAGCAGTTCTTC,CASNPRRDRGGNEQFF
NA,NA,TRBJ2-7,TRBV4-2,TGTGCCAGCAGCCATGGGGGAGCGTACTACGAGCAGTACTTC,CASSHGGAYYEQYF
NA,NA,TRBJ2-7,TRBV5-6,TGTGCCAGCAGCGGGGGGAGTGCCTACGAGCAGTACTTC,CASSGGSAYEQYF
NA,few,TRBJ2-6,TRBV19,TGTGCCAGCACGGAAGCCAACGTCCTGACTTTC,CASTEANVLTF
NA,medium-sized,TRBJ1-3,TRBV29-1,TGCAGCGTTGAAAGTGTACTGAACACCATATATTTT,CSVESVLNTIYF
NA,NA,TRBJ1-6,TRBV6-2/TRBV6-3,TGTGCCAGCAGCCCTACAGGGAACTATAATTCACCCCTCCACTTT,CASSPTGNYNSPLHF
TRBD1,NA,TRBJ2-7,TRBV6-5,TGTGCCAGCAGTTCCGTGACAGGGACATCCTACGAGCAGTACTTC,CASSSVTGTSYEQYF
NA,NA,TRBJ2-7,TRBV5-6,TGTGCCAGCAGCTTTACCCGATACGAGCAGTGCTTC,CASSFTRYEQCF
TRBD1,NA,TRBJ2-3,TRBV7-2,TGTGCCAGCAGCCCCTCCGGGACAGGGAGTACAGATACGCAGTATTTT,CASSPSGTGSTDTQYF
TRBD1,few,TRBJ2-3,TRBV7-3,TGTGCCAGCAGCCTAGGGGGCGCGGAAGATACGCAGTATTTT,CASSLGGAEDTQYF
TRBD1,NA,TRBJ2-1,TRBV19,TGTGCCAGTAGTACCCGGACCGGGACAGGGCTATACAATGAGCAGTTCTTC,CASSTRTGTGLYNEQFF
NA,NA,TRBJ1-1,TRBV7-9,TGTGCCAGCAGCCGTAGTTTAGTGAACACTGAAGCTTTCTTT,CASSRSLVNTEAFF
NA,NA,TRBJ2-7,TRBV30,TGTGCCTGGAGTGGGGTGGGACAGGCCGGGGGGATTACGAGGTCGGTTGAGCAGTACTTC,CAWSGVGQAGGITRSVEQYF
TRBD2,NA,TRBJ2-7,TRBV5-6,TGTGCCAGCAGCTCGAGCCTAGCGGGGGCCCTTTACGAGCAGTACTTC,CASSSSLAGALYEQYF
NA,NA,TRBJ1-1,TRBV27,TGTGCCAGCACCCCAGGGAGGGGCGCTGAAGCTTTCTTT,CASTPGRGAEAFF
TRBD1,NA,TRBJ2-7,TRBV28,TGTGCCAGCAGTAACCGGGACAGCGGATGGTACGAGCAGTACTTC,CASSNRDSGWYEQYF
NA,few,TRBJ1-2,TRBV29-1,TGCAGCGTTGAAATAGTTCTCAGGGCTGATGGCTACACCTTC,CSVEIVLRADGYTF
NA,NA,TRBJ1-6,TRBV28,TGTGCCAGCAGTGGGGTGACCTATAATTCACCCCTCCACTTT,CASSGVTYNSPLHF
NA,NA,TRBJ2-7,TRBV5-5,TGTGCCAGCAGCTTGGAGGCAGGGTTTTATTACGAGCAGTACTTC,CASSLEAGFYYEQYF
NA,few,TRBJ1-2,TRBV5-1,TGCGCCAGCAGCTTCAGCCAGACCGATGGCTACACCTTC,CASSFSQTDGYTF
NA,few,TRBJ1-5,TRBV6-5,TGTGCCAGCATTCCCGCAGGAAACCATAGCAATCAGCCCCAGCATTTT,CASIPAGNHSNQPQHF
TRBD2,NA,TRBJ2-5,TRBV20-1,TGCAGTGCTAGTTCAGCGGGAGGTGTCCAAGAGACCCAGTACTTC,CSASSAGGVQETQYF
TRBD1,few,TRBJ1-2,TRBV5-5,TGTGCCAGCAGCTTGGCGCCGGACAGGGTCCCGGACTATGGCTACACCTTC,CASSLAPDRVPDYGYTF
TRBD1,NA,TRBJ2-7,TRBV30,TGTGCCTGGAGTTCGCACGGGACAGGGGGCTCCGAGCAGTACTTC,CAWSSHGTGGSEQYF
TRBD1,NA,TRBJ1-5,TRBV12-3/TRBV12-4,TGTGCCAGCAGTCGGGGACAGGGGGCACCCCATAGCAATCAGCCCCAGCATTTT,CASSRGQGAPHSNQPQHF
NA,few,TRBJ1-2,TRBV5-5,TGCGCCAGCAGCTCCTTGGGGCCAGCCTATGGCTACACCTTC,CASSSLGPAYGYTF
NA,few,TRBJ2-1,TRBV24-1,TGTGCCACCAGTGAGGGGGCGCAGGGGAACAATGAGCAGTTCTTC,CATSEGAQGNNEQFF
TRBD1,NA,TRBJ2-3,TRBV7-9,TGTGTCAGCAGCTCGCCAGACAGGGAGCAAGATACGCAGTATTTT,CVSSSPDREQDTQYF
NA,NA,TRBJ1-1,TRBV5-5,TGCGCCAGCAGTGCGGGAATGAACACTGAAGCTTTCTTT,CASSAGMNTEAFF
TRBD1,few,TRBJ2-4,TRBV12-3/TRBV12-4,TGTGCCAGCAGTCCGACAGGGGGATGGTCCAAAAACATTCAGTACTTC,CASSPTGGWSKNIQYF
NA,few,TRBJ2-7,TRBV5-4,TGTGCCAGCAGCGGTAGCTCCTACGAGCAGTACTTC,CASSGSSYEQYF
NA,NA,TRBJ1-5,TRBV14,TGTGCCAGCATTGCCCCTTGGAGGCAGCCCCAGCATTTT,CASIAPWRQPQHF
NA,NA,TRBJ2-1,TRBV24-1,TGTGCCACCAGATGGGGCAATGAGCAGTTCTTC,CATRWGNEQFF
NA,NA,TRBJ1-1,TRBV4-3,TGCGCCAGCAGCCATAACCCCTCTGAAGCTTTCTTT,CASSHNPSEAFF
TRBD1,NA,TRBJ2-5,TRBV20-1,TGCAGTGCTCCACAGGGGGGAGAGACCCAGTACTTC,CSAPQGGETQYF
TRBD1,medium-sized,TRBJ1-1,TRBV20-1,TGCACAACACGAAGACAGGGTGCCAGCACTGAAGCTTTCTTT,CTTRRQGASTEAFF
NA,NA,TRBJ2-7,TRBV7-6,TGTGCCAGCAGCTTAGCACCCGGAGTGGGCTACGACCAGTACTTC,CASSLAPGVGYDQYF
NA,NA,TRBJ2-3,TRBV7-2,TGTGCCAGCAGCTTAGCGGGACATCTCACAGATACGCAGTATTTT,CASSLAGHLTDTQYF
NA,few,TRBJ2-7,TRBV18,TGTGCCAGCTCATCACAAGGACAGCCAGTCTACGAGCAGTACTTC,CASSSQGQPVYEQYF
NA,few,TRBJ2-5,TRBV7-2,TGTGCCAGCAGCTTAGTGGGGGATACGCAAGAGACCCAGTACTTC,CASSLVGDTQETQYF
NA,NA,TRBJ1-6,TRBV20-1,TGCAGTGCTAGAGATCAAGTCAGGGCAAGGTCACCCCTCCACTTT,CSARDQVRARSPLHF
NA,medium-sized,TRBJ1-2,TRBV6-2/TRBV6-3,TGTGCCAGCCGCCCGACCGCCGGACGGTTTGGAAATGGCTACACCTTC,CASRPTAGRFGNGYTF
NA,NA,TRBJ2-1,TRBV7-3,TGTGCCAGCAGCTTATTGGTAGTTGGGGCAGATGAGCAGTTCTTC,CASSLLVVGADEQFF